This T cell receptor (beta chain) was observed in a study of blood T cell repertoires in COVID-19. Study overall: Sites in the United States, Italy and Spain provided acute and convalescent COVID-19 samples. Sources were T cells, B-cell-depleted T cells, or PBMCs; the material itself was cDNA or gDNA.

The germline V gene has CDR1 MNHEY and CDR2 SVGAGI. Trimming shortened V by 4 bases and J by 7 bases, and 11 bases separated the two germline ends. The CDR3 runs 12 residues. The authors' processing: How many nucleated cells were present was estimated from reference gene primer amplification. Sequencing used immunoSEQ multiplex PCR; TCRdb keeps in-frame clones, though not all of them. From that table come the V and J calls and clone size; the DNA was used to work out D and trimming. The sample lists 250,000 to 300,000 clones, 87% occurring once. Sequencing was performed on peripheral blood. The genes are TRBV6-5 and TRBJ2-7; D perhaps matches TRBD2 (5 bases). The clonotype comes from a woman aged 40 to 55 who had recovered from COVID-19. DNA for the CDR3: TGTGCCAGCAGTTTGGAAGGCGGGGAGCAGTACTTC. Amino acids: CASSLEGGEQYF.